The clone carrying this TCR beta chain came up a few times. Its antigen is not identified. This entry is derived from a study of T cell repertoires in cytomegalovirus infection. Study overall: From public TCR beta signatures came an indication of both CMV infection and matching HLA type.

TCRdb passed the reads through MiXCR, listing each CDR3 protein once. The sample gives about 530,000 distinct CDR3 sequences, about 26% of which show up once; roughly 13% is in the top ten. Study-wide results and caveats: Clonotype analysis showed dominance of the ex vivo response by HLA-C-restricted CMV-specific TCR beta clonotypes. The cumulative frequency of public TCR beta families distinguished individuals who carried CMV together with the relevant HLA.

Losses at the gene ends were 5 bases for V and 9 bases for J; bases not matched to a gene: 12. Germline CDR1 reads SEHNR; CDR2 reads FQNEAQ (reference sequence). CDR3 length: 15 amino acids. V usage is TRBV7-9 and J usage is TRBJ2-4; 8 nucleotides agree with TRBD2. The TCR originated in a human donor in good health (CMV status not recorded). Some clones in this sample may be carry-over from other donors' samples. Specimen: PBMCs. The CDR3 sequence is CASSLLPGLVGIQYF. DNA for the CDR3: TGTGCCAGCAGCCTGCTTCCGGGACTAGTAGGCATTCAGTACTTC.